Listed below are T cell receptor beta chains from one sample, sequenced in a study of cytomegalovirus exposure and HLA in healthy donors. TCRdb's copy holds only in-frame clones and misses some; the assay was immunoSEQ multiplex PCR. The sample records 100,000 or so clones, about four fifths being singletons. Material: PBMCs. These receptors were taken from a man younger than 30 in good health and CMV-seronegative. Both conserved end residues are part of each CDR3. A D gene is named only where the DNA matches it firmly. Clone size appears in some rows only: once, few, many, or a class for an expanded clone.

abundance: -
d_gene: TRBD1
j_gene: TRBJ2-2
v_gene: TRBV5-1
CDR3nt: TGCGCCAGCAGCTTGGAAGGGACAGGGGACACCGGGGAGCTGTTTTTT
CDR3aa: CASSLEGTGDTGELFF

abundance: -
d_gene: -
j_gene: TRBJ2-3
v_gene: TRBV29-1
CDR3nt: TGCAGCGTGAGACAAACCCTCACAGATACGCAGTATTTT
CDR3aa: CSVRQTLTDTQYF

abundance: -
d_gene: TRBD1
j_gene: TRBJ1-1
v_gene: TRBV18
CDR3nt: TGTGCCAGCTCACCACCCCGGACAGGGGGCTCTGAAGCTTTCTTT
CDR3aa: CASSPPRTGGSEAFF

abundance: once
d_gene: -
j_gene: TRBJ2-1
v_gene: TRBV7-2
CDR3nt: TGTGCCAGCAGCTTGAATAAGCACGGGCAGTTCTTC
CDR3aa: CASSLNKHGQFF

abundance: -
d_gene: -
j_gene: TRBJ2-4
v_gene: TRBV25-1
CDR3nt: TGTGCCAGCAGTGAACAGGGTGTAGCCAAAAACATTCAGTACTTC
CDR3aa: CASSEQGVAKNIQYF

abundance: -
d_gene: TRBD1
j_gene: TRBJ2-1
v_gene: TRBV19
CDR3nt: TGTGCCAGTAGTCGGGACAGGGGTCGAGGAAATGAGCAGTTCTTC
CDR3aa: CASSRDRGRGNEQFF

abundance: -
d_gene: -
j_gene: TRBJ1-2
v_gene: TRBV6-1
CDR3nt: TGTGCCAGCCGAACACAGGACCGGGATGGCTACACCTTC
CDR3aa: CASRTQDRDGYTF

abundance: -
d_gene: TRBD1
j_gene: TRBJ1-1
v_gene: TRBV6-5
CDR3nt: TGTGCCAGCAGCCGGGACAGGGCGCCCCTTGAAGCTTTCTTT
CDR3aa: CASSRDRAPLEAFF

abundance: -
d_gene: TRBD1
j_gene: TRBJ2-1
v_gene: TRBV6-5
CDR3nt: TGTGCCAGCAGTTCTAGGACAGGGGGCTACAATGAGCAGTTCTTC
CDR3aa: CASSSRTGGYNEQFF

abundance: -
d_gene: -
j_gene: TRBJ1-2
v_gene: TRBV29-1
CDR3nt: TGCAGCGCGTACGGACAGACTGAAGCTAACTATGGCTACACCTTC
CDR3aa: CSAYGQTEANYGYTF

abundance: -
d_gene: -
j_gene: TRBJ2-3
v_gene: TRBV4-1
CDR3nt: TGCGCCAGGGCCGTTGTAATTCCGCAGTATTTT
CDR3aa: CARAVVIPQYF

abundance: -
d_gene: TRBD2
j_gene: TRBJ2-3
v_gene: TRBV7-8
CDR3nt: TGTGCCAGCAGCTTAGGGAGGACTAGCGGGAGAGGTGTTGCAGATACGCAGTATTTT
CDR3aa: CASSLGRTSGRGVADTQYF

abundance: -
d_gene: TRBD1
j_gene: TRBJ1-5
v_gene: TRBV6-1
CDR3nt: TGTGCCAGCAGTGTAGGTACAGGGGGCCGGCAGCCCCAGCATTTT
CDR3aa: CASSVGTGGRQPQHF

abundance: -
d_gene: -
j_gene: TRBJ1-1
v_gene: TRBV6-5
CDR3nt: TGTGCCAGCAGCTACCGACAGATGACTGAAGCTTTCTTT
CDR3aa: CASSYRQMTEAFF

abundance: -
d_gene: TRBD1
j_gene: TRBJ1-2
v_gene: TRBV5-1
CDR3nt: TGCGCCAGCAGCCGGACAGGGGGCGACTATGGCTACACCTTC
CDR3aa: CASSRTGGDYGYTF

abundance: -
d_gene: -
j_gene: TRBJ1-5
v_gene: TRBV9
CDR3nt: TGTGCCAGCAGCGGAGGTGACAGGAGCAATCAGCCCCAGCATTTT
CDR3aa: CASSGGDRSNQPQHF

abundance: -
d_gene: -
j_gene: TRBJ1-2
v_gene: TRBV5-1
CDR3nt: TGCGCCAGCAGCCCGGTTGGGGGGGGCTACACCTTC
CDR3aa: CASSPVGGGYTF

abundance: once
d_gene: TRBD2
j_gene: TRBJ2-5
v_gene: TRBV5-4
CDR3nt: TGTGCCAGCAGCTTGAGGTTGCGGGAGGGCGGAGGGACCCAGTACTTC
CDR3aa: CASSLRLREGGGTQYF

abundance: -
d_gene: TRBD1
j_gene: TRBJ2-7
v_gene: TRBV5-1
CDR3nt: TGCGCCAGCAGCTTGGGAGATTCGGCAGGGGGCTGGAAGTACTTC
CDR3aa: CASSLGDSAGGWKYF

abundance: -
d_gene: TRBD1
j_gene: TRBJ2-2
v_gene: TRBV7-9
CDR3nt: TGTGCCAGCAGCCCTAGGGGGACAGGGAACACCGGGGAGCTGTTTTTT
CDR3aa: CASSPRGTGNTGELFF

abundance: -
d_gene: -
j_gene: TRBJ2-7
v_gene: TRBV27
CDR3nt: TGTGCCAGCAGTCCGAGGCCGCCCTCCTACGAGCAGTACTTC
CDR3aa: CASSPRPPSYEQYF

abundance: few
d_gene: -
j_gene: TRBJ1-2
v_gene: TRBV10-2
CDR3nt: TGCGCCAGCAGTCTGGGCGTGGAAGGCTACACCTTC
CDR3aa: CASSLGVEGYTF

abundance: -
d_gene: TRBD2
j_gene: TRBJ2-1
v_gene: TRBV11-3
CDR3nt: TGTGCCAGCAGCTTAGGGAGGCGGGAGCCTAATGAGCAGTTCTTC
CDR3aa: CASSLGRREPNEQFF

abundance: -
d_gene: -
j_gene: TRBJ1-1
v_gene: TRBV18
CDR3nt: TGTGCCAGCTCACCCGCAGGTATCACTGAAGCTTTCTTT
CDR3aa: CASSPAGITEAFF

abundance: few
d_gene: -
j_gene: TRBJ1-2
v_gene: TRBV6-5
CDR3nt: TGTGCCAGCAGTCCCCGACAGATAGGCTATGGCTACACCTTC
CDR3aa: CASSPRQIGYGYTF

abundance: -
d_gene: -
j_gene: TRBJ2-7
v_gene: TRBV5-8
CDR3nt: TGTGCCAGCAGCTCACGGACTGTATCCTACGAGCAGTACTTC
CDR3aa: CASSSRTVSYEQYF

abundance: few
d_gene: -
j_gene: TRBJ1-2
v_gene: TRBV10-3
CDR3nt: TGTGCCATCAGTGAGTCCGGCAGGGCTAACTATGGCTACACCTTC
CDR3aa: CAISESGRANYGYTF

abundance: -
d_gene: -
j_gene: TRBJ1-2
v_gene: TRBV5-6
CDR3nt: TGTGCCAGCAGCAATAGGGGGAACAGCTATGGCTACACCTTC
CDR3aa: CASSNRGNSYGYTF

abundance: -
d_gene: -
j_gene: TRBJ1-6
v_gene: TRBV4-3
CDR3nt: TGCGCCAGCAGCCAGGACGACAGGTATAATTCACCCCTCCACTTT
CDR3aa: CASSQDDRYNSPLHF

abundance: -
d_gene: TRBD2
j_gene: TRBJ2-5
v_gene: TRBV7-9
CDR3nt: TGTGCCAGCAGAGCCGGGACTAGCGGCCCTTACGAGACCCAGTACTTC
CDR3aa: CASRAGTSGPYETQYF

abundance: -
d_gene: TRBD1
j_gene: TRBJ1-2
v_gene: TRBV10-3
CDR3nt: TGTGCCAGTTGGACAGGGGAGGGCTATGGCTACACCTTC
CDR3aa: CASWTGEGYGYTF

abundance: -
d_gene: TRBD1
j_gene: TRBJ2-7
v_gene: TRBV6-6
CDR3nt: TGTGCCAGCACATACCCGGGACAGGGCTACGAGCAGTACTTC
CDR3aa: CASTYPGQGYEQYF

abundance: -
d_gene: -
j_gene: TRBJ2-1
v_gene: TRBV2
CDR3nt: TGTGCCAGCCCCAGCCGGGATGAGCAGTTCTTC
CDR3aa: CASPSRDEQFF

abundance: -
d_gene: -
j_gene: TRBJ2-7
v_gene: TRBV6-5
CDR3nt: TGTGCCAGCAGTTACTCTGACTTTACCTCCTACGAGCAGTACTTC
CDR3aa: CASSYSDFTSYEQYF

abundance: -
d_gene: -
j_gene: TRBJ2-5
v_gene: TRBV5-4
CDR3nt: TGTGCCAGCAGCCCTACTGGCGGCCAAGAGACCCAGTACTTC
CDR3aa: CASSPTGGQETQYF

abundance: -
d_gene: -
j_gene: TRBJ2-2
v_gene: TRBV6-5
CDR3nt: TGTGCCAGCAGGACTGGATGGGGGGACCGCGGGGAGCTGTTTTTT
CDR3aa: CASRTGWGDRGELFF

abundance: -
d_gene: TRBD1
j_gene: TRBJ1-4
v_gene: TRBV6-5
CDR3nt: TGTGCCAGCAGATTCGGACAGGCTAATGAAAAACTGTTTTTT
CDR3aa: CASRFGQANEKLFF

abundance: few
d_gene: -
j_gene: TRBJ2-7
v_gene: TRBV9
CDR3nt: TGTGCCAGCAGCGTAGAAATAGGGGCTTACGAGCAGTACTTC
CDR3aa: CASSVEIGAYEQYF

abundance: once
d_gene: TRBD1
j_gene: TRBJ2-7
v_gene: TRBV30
CDR3nt: TGTGCCTGGAGTCCCGGACAGGGGAGGTCCTACGAGCAGTACTTC
CDR3aa: CAWSPGQGRSYEQYF

abundance: once
d_gene: -
j_gene: TRBJ2-1
v_gene: TRBV28
CDR3nt: TGTGCCAGCAGGACCGACAGGCTCTCCTACAATGAGCAGTTCTTC
CDR3aa: CASRTDRLSYNEQFF

abundance: -
d_gene: -
j_gene: TRBJ2-1
v_gene: TRBV4-2
CDR3nt: TGTGCCAGCAGCCAAGAGACTAGTGATGAGCAGTTCTTC
CDR3aa: CASSQETSDEQFF

abundance: -
d_gene: -
j_gene: TRBJ2-2
v_gene: TRBV18
CDR3nt: TGTGCCAGCTCACCACAGGACAGGAACACCGGGGAGCTGTTTTTT
CDR3aa: CASSPQDRNTGELFF

abundance: -
d_gene: -
j_gene: TRBJ2-7
v_gene: TRBV4-1
CDR3nt: TGCGCCAGCAGCCACGGGGGAGGCGGTTCCTACGAGCAGTACTTC
CDR3aa: CASSHGGGGSYEQYF

abundance: -
d_gene: TRBD2
j_gene: TRBJ2-7
v_gene: TRBV5-1
CDR3nt: TGCGCCAGCAGCGAGACTAGCGGGAGAGGCGGCGAGCAGTACTTC
CDR3aa: CASSETSGRGGEQYF

abundance: -
d_gene: -
j_gene: TRBJ2-2
v_gene: TRBV27
CDR3nt: TGTGCCAGCAGTCAACGACTAATACCCGGGGAGCTGTTTTTT
CDR3aa: CASSQRLIPGELFF